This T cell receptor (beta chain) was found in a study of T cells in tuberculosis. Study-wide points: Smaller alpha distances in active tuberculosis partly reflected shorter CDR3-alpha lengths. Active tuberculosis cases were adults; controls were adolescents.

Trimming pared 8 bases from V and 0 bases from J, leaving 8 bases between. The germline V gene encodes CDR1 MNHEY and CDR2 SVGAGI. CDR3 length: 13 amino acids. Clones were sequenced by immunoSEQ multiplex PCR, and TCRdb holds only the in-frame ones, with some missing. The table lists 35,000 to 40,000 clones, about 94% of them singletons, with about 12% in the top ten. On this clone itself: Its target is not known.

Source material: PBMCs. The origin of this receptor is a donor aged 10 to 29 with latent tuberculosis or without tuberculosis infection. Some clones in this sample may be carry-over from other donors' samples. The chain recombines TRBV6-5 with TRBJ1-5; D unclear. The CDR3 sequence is CASQQDSNQPQHF. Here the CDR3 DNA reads TGTGCCAGCCAGCAGGATAGCAATCAGCCCCAGCATTTT.